The 8 T cell receptor beta chains reported below all come from one sample, sequenced in a study of blood T cell repertoires in COVID-19. The repertoire was sequenced with immunoSEQ multiplex PCR; TCRdb's copy has only in-frame clones and lacks some. The sample includes 90,000 to 110,000 clones, around 86% of them seen just once. The sequenced sample consisted of peripheral blood. All receptors come from a man over 45 with acute or convalescent COVID-19.

The chain uses TRBV5-1 and TRBJ2-7; no clear D gene. Germline V gene lookup returns CDR1 SGHRS and CDR2 YFSETQ. The CDR3 is 11 amino acids. V lost 4 bases and J 1 base, leaving 3 bases between the germline ends. CDR3 in DNA: TGCGCCAGCAGCCATTCCTACGAGCAGTACTTC. It translates to CASSHSYEQYF.

The rearrangement links TRBV3-1 (or the pseudogene TRBV3-2) to TRBJ2-2; TRBD2 might be the D (6 bases). V was clipped by 0 bases and J by 0 bases, with 11 bases between them. Germline V lookup: CDR1 LGHDT, CDR2 YNNKEL (reference sequence). CDR3 size: 17 residues. The CDR3 loop is CASSQDRAGTNTGELFF. DNA of the CDR3: TGTGCCAGCAGCCAAGATAGGGCGGGGACGAACACCGGGGAGCTGTTTTTT.

The chain links TRBV30 to TRBJ1-2; D perhaps matches TRBD1 (6 bases). The germline V gene encodes CDR1 GTSNPN and CDR2 SVGIG (reference sequence). The CDR3 runs 15 residues. Trimming cost V 3 bases and J 8 bases, with 22 bases left between them. As DNA, the CDR3 is TGTGCCTGGAGGCCGGGACACCGGGATTTCGGGGGCTACACCTTC. Translated: CAWRPGHRDFGGYTF.

This chain links TRBV7-6 with TRBJ1-5; D uncertain. V was trimmed by 1 base and J by 6 bases, leaving 13 bases between them. The CDR3 consists of 15 residues. Per the germline V gene, CDR1 is SGHVS and CDR2 is FNYEAQ. Written as DNA, the CDR3 is TGTGCCAGCAGCTTAGGTAGGCGCGCGGGTCAGCCCCAGCATTTT. Its translation is CASSLGRRAGQPQHF.

V usage is TRBV7-9 and J usage is TRBJ2-5; D is perhaps TRBD1 (6 bases). V was trimmed by 5 bases and J by 1 base, leaving 14 bases between them. The length of the CDR3 is 15 residues. The V gene's germline CDR1 is SEHNR and CDR2 FQNEAQ (reference sequence). The CDR3 bases are TGTGCCAGCAGCCCCCCCCGAGGGGGCCAAGAGACCCAGTACTTC. Translated, it gives CASSPPRGGQETQYF.

This clone has only one observation. This rearrangement joins TRBV6-5 to TRBJ1-3; TRBD1 matches at 8 bases. CDR3 length: 15 residues. CDR1 is MNHEY and CDR2 is SVGAGI in the germline V gene. V trimming: 7 bases; J trimming: 3 bases; junction bases outside the gene matches: 8. The CDR3, as DNA: TGTGCCAGCACCACGGACAGGGAATTTGGAAACACCATATATTTT. It is translated as CASTTDREFGNTIYF.

The gene calls are TRBV25-1 and TRBJ1-2; D perhaps matches TRBD1 (5 bases). Between the trimmed V and J ends, which lost 1 base and 4 bases, there was a span of 7 bases. Germline CDR1 is MGHDK and CDR2 is SYGVNS. The CDR3 has 13 residues. CDR3 residues: CASSESQAYGYTF. In DNA, the CDR3 is TGTGCCAGCAGTGAATCACAGGCCTATGGCTACACCTTC.

The chain uses TRBV5-4 and TRBJ2-2; 7 bases align to TRBD2. Germline V CDR1 and CDR2: SGHNT, YYREEE (reference sequence). J gave up 3 bases and V 4 bases, and 12 bases lay outside the gene matches. This CDR3 is built from 17 residues. CDR3 nucleotide sequence: TGTGCCAGCAGCATCGGGGTGGCGGGGGAGGACACCGGGGAGCTGTTTTTT. This encodes CASSIGVAGEDTGELFF. Combining the CDR3 with reference TRBV5-4 and TRBJ2-2 gives the whole variable domain ETGVTQSPTHLIKTRGQQVTLRCSSQSGHNTVSWYQQALGQGPQFIFQYYREEENGRGNFPPRFSGLQFPNYSSELNVNALELDDSALYLCASSIGVAGEDTGELFFGEGSRLTVL.